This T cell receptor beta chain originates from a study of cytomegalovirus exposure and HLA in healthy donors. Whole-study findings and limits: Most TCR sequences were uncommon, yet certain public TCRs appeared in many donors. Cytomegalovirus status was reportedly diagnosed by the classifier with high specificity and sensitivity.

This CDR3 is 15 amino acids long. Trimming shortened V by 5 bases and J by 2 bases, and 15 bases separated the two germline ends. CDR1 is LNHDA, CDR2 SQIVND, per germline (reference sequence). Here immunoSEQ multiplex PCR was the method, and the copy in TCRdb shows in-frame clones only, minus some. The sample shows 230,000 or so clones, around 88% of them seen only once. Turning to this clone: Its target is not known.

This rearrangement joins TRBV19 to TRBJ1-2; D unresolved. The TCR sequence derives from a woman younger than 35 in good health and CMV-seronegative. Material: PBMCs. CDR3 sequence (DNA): TGTGCCAGTAGTCCCGCGGCGGAAGAGAACTATGGCTACACCTTC. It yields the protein CASSPAAEENYGYTF.